What follows is one T cell receptor beta chain and its context. Profiled with immunoSEQ multiplex PCR; TCRdb holds only in-frame clones, not every one. The sample lists fewer than 350,000 clones, around 91% occurring once. The entry originates in a study of blood T cell repertoires in COVID-19. The junction had 4 bases not matched to a gene; V was cut back by 3 bases and J by 10 bases. CDR3 length: 12 residues. The germline V gene encodes CDR1 WSHSY and CDR2 SAAADI. The sequence came from a woman between 35 and 50 years old who had recovered from COVID-19. The sequencing input was PBMCs or T cells enriched from blood (not recorded which). V gene TRBV10-2 combines with J gene TRBJ2-3; TRBD2 aligns across 7 bases. The CDR3 DNA sequence: TGCGCCAGCAGTGAAGGGCTAGCGGCGCAGTATTTT. Translating it yields CASSEGLAAQYF.